This entry lists 29 T cell receptor beta chains sequenced from one sample in a study of T cells in Graves' hyperthyroidism and ophthalmopathy. Amplification of TCR beta CDR3 regions used RNA as the template. TCR CDR3 underwent first-round RT-PCR with the HTBI primer set. MiXCR, run by TCRdb on the multiplex PCR reads, gives a single entry per CDR3 protein. This sample has a few hundred thousand distinct CDR3 sequences, with approximately 15% found just once. Sequencing was performed on blood. These receptor sequences come from a woman between 18 and 29 years old with Graves' hyperthyroidism.

The table lists this clonotype with many counts. V is TRBV6-1 and J is TRBJ1-1; tentative D call: TRBD1 (5 bases). The ends were cut back, 8 bases at V and 14 bases at J, with 12 bases in the middle. The germline CDR1 and CDR2 sequences are MNHNS and SASEGT. The CDR3 length is 9 residues. For the CDR3, the DNA is TGTGCCAGCCTAGCCGGGACGTTCTTT. Its protein product is CASLAGTFF.

This clonotype appeared many times. J is TRBJ2-5 and V is TRBV12-3 or TRBV12-4; no clear D gene. The CDR3 length is 13 residues. V lost 2 bases and J lost 1, with 5 bases in between. The chain's CDR3 is CASSLISQETQYF. In nucleotides, the CDR3 is TGTGCCAGCAGTTTAATCAGCCAAGAGACCCAGTACTTC.

This chain uses TRBV7-3 with TRBJ2-7, with D uncertain. Germline V gene lookup returns CDR1 SGHTA and CDR2 FQGTGA. The length of the CDR3 is 14 residues. Deletions cut 5 bases from V and 2 bases from J, with 13 bases between. CDR3 nucleotides: TGTGCCAGCAGCCCAAAGCCCCCCCCCTACGAGCAGTACTTC. This gives the protein CASSPKPPPYEQYF.

This clonotype was observed many times. V and J are TRBV29-1 and TRBJ2-5; no clear D. Germline V gene sequence: CDR1 SQVTM, CDR2 ANQGSEA. This CDR3 comprises 15 residues. Trimming shortened V by 1 base and J by 2 bases, and 14 bases separated the two germline ends. The CDR3 protein is CSVEGRRRRQETQYF. The CDR3 DNA sequence: TGCAGCGTTGAAGGCAGGCGACGACGACAAGAGACCCAGTACTTC.

This clonotype has at least ten counts. The gene calls are TRBV11-1 and TRBJ1-1; the match to TRBD1 covers 7 bases. The germline CDR1 and CDR2 sequences are SGHAT and FQDESV (reference sequence). There are 16 residues in the CDR3. After removal of 1 base from V and 1 base from J, the junction contained 6 bases not matched to a gene. Here the CDR3 reads CASSLGSGQQNTEAFF. CDR3 DNA sequence: TGTGCCAGCAGCTTAGGCTCGGGACAGCAGAACACTGAAGCTTTCTTT.

This clonotype occurred many times. The gene calls are TRBV7-9 and TRBJ2-5, with TRBD2 identical over 8 bases. V lost 7 bases and J lost 4; bases outside the gene matches: 17. The CDR3 is 17 amino acids. The germline V gene has CDR1 SEHNR and CDR2 FQNEAQ (reference sequence). This CDR3 is CASTHPPEREGLETQYF. As DNA, the CDR3 is TGTGCCAGCACCCACCCGCCTGAACGGGAGGGCCTAGAGACCCAGTACTTC.

At least ten counts were recorded for this clonotype. The chain uses TRBV12-3 or TRBV12-4 and TRBJ2-1, with TRBD2 matching over 8 bases. V lost 5 bases, J lost 9 bases, and 21 bases stayed unmatched. The CDR3 runs 18 residues. This chain's CDR3 is CASSPGGRTGGTYGEQFF. CDR3 DNA: TGTGCCAGCAGTCCGGGGGGTCGGACGGGAGGGACTTACGGTGAGCAGTTCTTC.

In its sample, this clonotype was seen a few times. The rearrangement joins TRBV25-1 to TRBJ1-2, with D possibly being TRBD1 (5 bases). This CDR3 region has 14 residues. Germline V gene data show CDR1 as MGHDK and CDR2 as SYGVNS. Between the trimmed V and J ends, which lost 2 bases and 9 bases, there was a span of 16 bases. The CDR3 DNA sequence: TGTGCCAGCAGTGAAGGGGGGGGTCGGGAAAGCTACACCTTC. It translates to CASSEGGGRESYTF.

This clonotype showed up many times. This chain uses TRBV10-3 with TRBJ1-1; D is possibly TRBD1 (5 bases). Between the trimmed V and J ends, which lost 3 bases and 6 bases, there was a span of 17 bases. The CDR3 totals 15 residues. Germline CDR1 reads ENHRY; CDR2 reads SYGVKD. Written as DNA, the CDR3 is TGTGCCATCAGTGACCTCGGCGGGGGTCGCGCTGAAGCTTTCTTT. This encodes CAISDLGGGRAEAFF.

The chain couples TRBV30 to TRBJ2-7; TRBD1 agrees at 8 bases. The CDR3 length is 14 residues. V lost 5 bases and J lost 0; bases outside the gene matches: 6. In germline, CDR1 is GTSNPN, CDR2 SVGIG (reference sequence). CDR3 loop: CAWAGGPISYEQYF. The DNA for the CDR3 is TGTGCCTGGGCAGGGGGCCCTATCTCCTACGAGCAGTACTTC. Drawing the rest from reference TRBV30 and TRBJ2-7, the complete variable domain is SQTIHQWPATLVQPVGSPLSLECTVEGTSNPNLYWYRQAAGRGLQLLFYSVGIGQISSEVPQNLSASRPQDRQFILSSKKLLLSDSGFYLCAWAGGPISYEQYFGPGTRLTVT.

This clonotype was picked up many times. As DNA, the CDR3 is TGTGCCACCAGCAGAGATAACATCACATTTGATGAAAAACTGTTTTTT. It specifies CATSRDNITFDEKLFF. This chain joins TRBV15 and TRBJ1-4; D gene uncertain. The CDR3 extends over 16 amino acids. Germline V lookup: CDR1 LNHNV, CDR2 YYDKDF (reference sequence). V shed 0 bases and J shed 6 bases, with 14 bases lying between them.

In its sample, this clonotype was seen many times. The CDR3, as DNA: TGTGCCAGCAGCCAAGATCTGGGACTAGCGGGAGGACTCTACAATGAGCAGTTCTTC. Translating gives CASSQDLGLAGGLYNEQFF. The chain is built from TRBV3-1 and TRBJ2-1; 15 positions match TRBD2. CDR1 LGHDT and CDR2 YNNKEL come from the germline V gene (reference sequence). The CDR3 totals 19 residues. V lost 0 bases and J lost 3; bases outside the gene matches: 6.

This clonotype was observed many times. The chain employs TRBV3-1 and TRBJ1-3; D possibly corresponds to TRBD1 (5 bases). Trimming removed 0 bases at V and 0 bases at J, with 12 bases between. Germline lookup yields CDR1 LGHDT and CDR2 YNNKEL (reference sequence). The CDR3 is 17 amino acids. DNA of the CDR3: TGTGCCAGCAGCCAAGAAACAACAGGTTACTCTGGAAACACCATATATTTT. Translating it yields CASSQETTGYSGNTIYF. Combining the CDR3 with reference TRBV3-1 and TRBJ1-3 gives the whole variable domain DTAVSQTPKYLVTQMGNDKSIKCEQNLGHDTMYWYKQDSKKFLKIMFSYNNKELIINETVPNRFSPKSPDKAHLNLHINSLELGDSAVYFCASSQETTGYSGNTIYFGEGSWLTVV.

This clonotype was counted many times. The V and J genes are TRBV18 and TRBJ2-7; D unclear. Looked up from germline, CDR1 is KGHSH and CDR2 is LQKENI. CDR3 length: 11 amino acids. Trimming took off 3 bases at V and 5 bases at J, with 5 bases between the two ends. The CDR3 reads CASSPRHEQYF. In DNA, the CDR3 is TGTGCCAGCTCACCCCGGCACGAGCAGTACTTC.

In its sample, this clonotype was seen many times. The J gene is TRBJ2-1, the V gene TRBV2; TRBD2 matches 8 bases. The CDR3 sequence is 15 residues long. Germline V gives CDR1 SNHLY, CDR2 FYNNEI. J lost 5 bases, V lost 1 base, and 4 bases had no gene match. The CDR3 DNA is TGTGCCAGCAGTGAAGACGGGACTAGAGACAATGAGCAGTTCTTC. Translating it yields CASSEDGTRDNEQFF.

The J gene is TRBJ1-3, the V gene TRBV2; perhaps TRBD1 as D (5 bases). The CDR3 totals 15 residues. V was shortened by 4 bases and J by 4 bases, with 14 bases between the two germline ends. Germline lookup yields CDR1 SNHLY and CDR2 FYNNEI. CDR3 DNA: TGTGCCAGCAGTGTCTCGCGGGGCACAGGAAACACCATATATTTT. Encoded protein: CASSVSRGTGNTIYF.

The table lists this clonotype with many counts. The rearrangement uses TRBV20-1 and TRBJ2-5, with D uncertain. This CDR3 has 13 amino acids. Germline values: CDR1 DFQATT, CDR2 SNEGSKA (reference sequence). V was trimmed by 3 bases and J by 5 bases, leaving 13 bases between them. Here the CDR3 reads CSASLTGRETQYF. The CDR3 DNA is TGCAGTGCTAGTTTAACGGGTAGGGAGACCCAGTACTTC.

This clonotype appeared a few times. The chain links TRBV4-2 to TRBJ1-4, with unresolved D. This CDR3 spans 16 amino acids. Germline assignment: CDR1 LGHNA and CDR2 YNFKEQ. Trimming shortened V by 0 bases and J by 5 bases, and 13 bases separated the two germline ends. CDR3 bases: TGTGCCAGCAGCCAAGAAGGCTCAAGAAGGAATGAAAAACTGTTTTTT. Amino acids: CASSQEGSRRNEKLFF.

This clonotype was detected ten times or more. The CDR3 protein is CSARDPLGTGGPYEQYF. CDR3 nucleotide sequence: TGCAGTGCTAGGGACCCCTTGGGGACAGGGGGTCCCTACGAGCAGTACTTC. The chain carries TRBV20-1 and TRBJ2-7; 11 bases match TRBD1. After removal of 3 bases from V and 2 bases from J, the junction contained 12 bases not matched to a gene. This CDR3 has 17 residues. CDR1 DFQATT and CDR2 SNEGSKA come from the germline V gene (reference sequence).

This clonotype was detected a few times. The rearrangement joins TRBV5-1 to TRBJ2-5; D gene uncertain. This CDR3 is built from 13 residues. Between the trimmed V and J ends, which lost 3 bases and 0 bases, there was a span of 6 bases. CDR1 and CDR2 (germline): SGHRS, YFSETQ. This CDR3 reads CASSYSNQETQYF. The CDR3 nucleotides read TGCGCCAGCAGCTACAGTAACCAAGAGACCCAGTACTTC.

This clonotype was counted at least ten times. J is TRBJ2-3 and V is TRBV6-6; 12 bases align to TRBD2. The germline V gene encodes CDR1 MNHNY and CDR2 SVGAGI (reference sequence). V was pared by 2 bases and J by 4 bases, with 1 base of the junction left unmatched. CDR3 length: 15 residues. The CDR3 protein is CASSYLAGGADTQYF. In DNA form, the CDR3 reads TGTGCCAGCAGTTACCTAGCGGGAGGGGCAGATACGCAGTATTTT.

This clonotype has more than one count but fewer than ten. The CDR3 nucleotides are TGTGCCAGCAGTTTAGACATAAGCAACACCGGGGAGCTGTTTTTT. Translated: CASSLDISNTGELFF. The chain couples TRBV12-3 or TRBV12-4 to TRBJ2-2, with D unclear. V was trimmed by 1 base and J by 2 bases, leaving 8 bases between them. The CDR3 covers 15 residues.

This clonotype has at least ten counts. The chain has TRBV2 and TRBJ2-2; D remains unclear. The CDR3 covers 11 residues. The germline V and J ends were trimmed by 5 bases and 13 bases, with 11 bases remaining between them. In germline, CDR1 is SNHLY, CDR2 FYNNEI. The CDR3 region has the DNA TGTGCCAGCAGTCCGGGTTTGGGGCTGTTTTTT. It encodes CASSPGLGLFF.

This chain links TRBV29-1 with TRBJ2-4; D may be TRBD1 (5 bases). V was trimmed by 2 bases and J by 4 bases, leaving 9 bases between them. This CDR3 has 13 amino acids. CDR1 SQVTM and CDR2 ANQGSEA come from the germline V gene. The CDR3 here is CSVELAGKNIQYF. The DNA for the CDR3 is TGCAGCGTTGAACTTGCAGGGAAAAACATTCAGTACTTC. The complete variable domain, with remaining parts taken from reference TRBV29-1 and TRBJ2-4, reads SAVISQKPSRDICQRGTSLTIQCQVDSQVTMMFWYRQQPGQSLTLIATANQGSEATYESGFVIDKFPISRPNLTFSTLTVSNMSPEDSSIYLCSVELAGKNIQYFGAGTRLSVL.

This clonotype was found many times. The chain links TRBV5-6 to TRBJ2-1; 10 bases are a match to TRBD2. Looked up from germline, CDR1 is SGHDT and CDR2 is YYEEEE. Trimming cost V 1 base and J 7 bases; bases outside gene matches: 8. This CDR3 is 16 amino acids long. The CDR3 coding sequence is TGTGCCAGCAGCTTGTGGGCTAGCGGGAGTGAAAATGAGCAGTTCTTC. The encoded protein is CASSLWASGSENEQFF.

This clonotype was recorded at least ten times. The V gene is TRBV12-3 or TRBV12-4, the J gene TRBJ2-5; 9 bases are shared with TRBD1. CDR3 length: 14 residues. V dropped 5 bases and J dropped 6; count of bases not matched to a gene: 7. As DNA, the CDR3 is TGTGCCAGCAGTACAGGACAGGGGTCGAAGACCCAGTACTTC. It translates to CASSTGQGSKTQYF.

This clonotype occurred once. The chain uses TRBV12-3 or TRBV12-4 and TRBJ2-5; 9 nucleotides align to TRBD1. The CDR3 has 15 amino acids. The ends lost 6 bases at V and 5 bases at J; junction bases unmatched: 10. The CDR3 DNA sequence: TGTGCCAGCAGCCCCAGAACAGGGGGCGGTGAGACCCAGTACTTC. Protein product: CASSPRTGGGETQYF.

There are many counts of this clonotype. This sequence joins TRBV27 and TRBJ2-2, with 7 bases that match TRBD1. This CDR3 spans 15 amino acids. Germline V CDR1 and CDR2: MNHEY, SMNVEV (reference sequence). The J segment lost 4 bases and the V segment lost 5 bases, leaving 7 bases of the junction unmatched. CDR3 sequence reads: CASSQGGAGTGELFF. CDR3 DNA sequence: TGTGCCAGCAGTCAAGGGGGCGCGGGCACCGGGGAGCTGTTTTTT.

This clonotype was counted ten times or more. The chain is built from TRBV3-1 and TRBJ2-7; 8 bases are a match to TRBD1. Germline CDR1 and CDR2: LGHDT and YNNKEL (reference sequence). This CDR3 is 16 amino acids long. Trimming took 4 bases from V and 3 from J; bases not matched to a gene: 11. The CDR3 loop reads CASSLGRQGTHYEQYF. CDR3 coding DNA: TGTGCCAGCAGCCTGGGCCGACAGGGGACCCACTACGAGCAGTACTTC.